This T cell receptor beta chain was captured in a study of blood T cell repertoires in COVID-19 (dated by TCRdb to the early 2020s). About the investigation overall: Samples covering the acute and convalescent phases of COVID-19 were provided by collaborators in the United States, Italy and Spain. A de-identified subject ID, COVID-19 status, age in years and sex were almost always included in the sample metadata. A freely available public database, intended as a resource for researchers studying the immune response to SARS-CoV-2, is where the repertoires were released. The material from the prospective study consisted of cDNA or gDNA derived from T cells, B-cell-depleted T cells, or PBMCs. Where available, HLA class I and class II types were obtained from metadata supplied by the sample provider rather than from assay-based typing. The samples were drawn from two sources: the first 160 participants of the ongoing ImmuneRACE study, and about 1,300 subjects contributed by 6 global collaborators. The dataset comprised deeply sampled blood TCRbeta repertoires from subjects exposed to, actively infected with, or recovered from COVID-19.

Participants in the prospective study were aged 18 to 89 years, lived in under 30 United States geographic areas, and enrolled through a virtual design. Cohort assignment in the prospective study relied on participant-reported clinical history from a screening survey and a study questionnaire. Recovered participants in ImmuneRACE Cohort 3 were defined by two consecutive negative NP/OP PCR tests, clearance by a healthcare professional, or resolution of symptoms. In the prospective study, whole blood, serum and a nasopharyngeal or oropharyngeal swab were collected from each participant by mobile phlebotomists. Participants in the prospective study had the option to provide additional blood draws and questionnaires over a roughly 2-month period. Blood samples from the prospective study were shipped frozen or at room temperature prior to DNA extraction. About this clone itself: Its specific antigen is unknown. Qualities for individual bases were not recorded, and no much larger clone is one base off.

Results and caveats for the whole study, not just this receptor: The quantity of clinical and demographic metadata differed by source and by participant and was supplied without curation.

The V and J ends are trimmed by 7 bases and 5 bases, leaving 25 bases between them. From the cysteine through the phenylalanine, the CDR3 covers 18 amino acids. Left in the record is the CDR3 DNA by itself, 54 bases read in frame from the first base. CDR1 and CDR2 are drawn from the germline V gene: KGHDR, SFDVKD. TCRbeta CDR3 regions were amplified from genomic DNA by means of the immunoSEQ Assay, a bias-controlled multiplex PCR. Under the source paper's analysis protocol: The number of nucleated cells in each sample was estimated from the amplification of reference gene primers within the assay. Sequence reads were collapsed and filtered to measure the absolute abundance of every unique TCRbeta CDR3 rearrangement. For each sample, productive Simpson clonality was calculated by taking the square root of Simpson's diversity index across productive rearrangements. Held by TCRdb, this immuneACCESS table contains in-frame sequences only and omits some clones. Under half of the omission traces to an unresolved V gene where checked; the cause of the rest is unknown. V and J calls and clone size follow that table, whereas D and trimming were derived from the DNA. The sample yields about 220,000 clones; about four fifths were counted once. 3% to 4% of the sample comes from the top ten.

Sequencing used PBMCs or T cells enriched from blood (not recorded which). The V gene is TRBV24-1 and the J gene is TRBJ2-2, with a weak D call of TRBD2 (7 bases match). This receptor was taken from a woman aged 55-69 years who had recovered from COVID-19. The CDR3: CATSGGPSGESSTGELFF. The nucleotide sequence reads TGTGCCACCAGCGGGGGGCCCAGCGGGGAGAGTTCGACCGGGGAGCTGTTTTTT.